Included here is one T cell receptor (beta chain) sequence, with context. Its antigen is not identified. Here immunoSEQ multiplex PCR was the method, and the copy in TCRdb shows in-frame clones only, minus some. The sample gives about 60,000 clones, approximately 92% of which show up once; roughly 9.8% is in the top ten. Germline values: CDR1 SEHNR, CDR2 FQNEAQ (reference sequence). CDR3 size: 17 residues. The V gene end was trimmed by 3 bases and the J gene end by 1 base; junction bases not matched to a gene: 8. These data come from a study of Tregs in tolerant kidney transplant recipients. Study results and caveats: Validation in larger populations is needed because few patients were studied. Expanding Tregs on activated donor B cells appeared to best identify donor-specific TCRbeta clones.

This rearrangement joins TRBV7-9 to TRBJ2-2; 7 nucleotides agree with TRBD2. The sample consisted of CD8+ T cells from blood, taken before the transplant. This TCR was recovered from a human donor who received a combined kidney and bone marrow transplant. Here the CDR3 reads CASSFAGLLENTGELFF. CDR3 nucleotide sequence: TGTGCCAGCAGCTTCGCGGGACTACTCGAGAACACCGGGGAGCTGTTTTTT.